These 9 T cell receptor beta chains originate from one sample sequenced in a study of blood T cell repertoires in COVID-19. Sequencing used immunoSEQ multiplex PCR; TCRdb keeps in-frame clones, though not all of them. This sample has just over 150,000 clones, with roughly 80% found just once. The sequencing sample was made of peripheral blood. These receptors all stem from a man aged 60 to 69 with acute or convalescent COVID-19.

This rearrangement joins TRBV4-1 to TRBJ2-1; D may be TRBD2 (5 bases). The CDR3 runs 17 residues. Trimming cost V 1 base and J 0 bases, with 13 bases left between them. Germline assignment: CDR1 MGHRA and CDR2 YSYEKL. Written as DNA, the CDR3 is TGCGCCAGCAGCCAAGTGTCTAGCAGGAGCTCCTACAATGAGCAGTTCTTC. Residues: CASSQVSSRSSYNEQFF.

This chain links TRBV4-2 with TRBJ2-7, with a possible D match to TRBD1 (6 bases). There are 15 residues in the CDR3. Germline V gene data show CDR1 as LGHNA and CDR2 as YNFKEQ. Deletions cut 1 base from V and 6 bases from J, with 16 bases between. CDR3 in DNA: TGTGCCAGCAGCCAAGCCCGGACAGCCGTGGGCGAGCAGTACTTC. It is translated as CASSQARTAVGEQYF.

This chain connects TRBV28 to TRBJ2-7; TRBD2 aligns across 7 bases. CDR3 size: 21 residues. Germline trimming cut 5 bases from V and 2 bases from J; bases unmatched to any gene: 27. CDR1 is MDHEN and CDR2 is SYDVKM in the germline V gene. CDR3 loop: CASSRSPRSFLIGRPTYEQYF. The CDR3 DNA reads TGTGCCAGCAGTCGATCCCCCAGGAGTTTTCTTATCGGGAGGCCTACCTACGAGCAGTACTTC.

This clone has a single count. The V gene is TRBV28, the J gene TRBJ2-7; weak D call: TRBD1 (6 bases). Germline V gene sequence: CDR1 MDHEN, CDR2 SYDVKM. V lost 1 base to trimming and J lost 5 bases, with 12 bases between them. The CDR3 length is 14 residues. The CDR3 region is CASSLSQDSHEQYF. CDR3 DNA sequence: TGTGCCAGCAGTTTATCCCAGGACAGTCACGAGCAGTACTTC.

On this clone itself: The germline gene is not matched at one end of the junction; a read error may be the cause. The gene calls are TRBV18 and TRBJ1-1; 7 nucleotides line up with TRBD1. The CDR3 runs 13 residues. Germline V CDR1 and CDR2: KGHSH, LQKENI. The CDR3 here is CASSPQGKGEAFF. CDR3 in DNA: TGTGCCAGCTCCCCACAGGGGAAGGGTGAAGCTTTCTTT.

J is TRBJ2-3 and V is TRBV7-2; 9 bases match TRBD2. The CDR3 covers 19 residues. Trimming took 4 bases from V and 2 from J; bases not matched to a gene: 16. Germline loops: CDR1 SGHTA, CDR2 FQGNSA. The CDR3, as DNA: TGTGCCAGCAGCTCGGGCGGGGGGGCCAGGTGGTCTTCCACAGATACGCAGTATTTT. As protein: CASSSGGGARWSSTDTQYF. The variable domain in full, with the rest retrieved from reference TRBV7-2 and TRBJ2-3, is GAGVSQSPSNKVTEKGKDVELRCDPISGHTALYWYRQSLGQGLEFLIYFQGNSAPDKSGLPSDRFSAERTGGSVSTLTIQRTQQEDSAVYLCASSSGGGARWSSTDTQYFGPGTRLTVL.

CDR3 nucleotide sequence: TGTGCCAGCAGTTACCTACTACTAGTGGGTAGGGACGAGCAGTACTTC. Its translation: CASSYLLLVGRDEQYF. This chain uses TRBV6-2 or TRBV6-3 with TRBJ2-7, with D possibly matching TRBD2 (5 bases). Germline CDR1 MNHEY, CDR2 SVGEGT. The CDR3 extends over 16 amino acids. The V gene lost 2 bases and the J gene lost 5 bases, with 19 bases spanning the gap.

This clone was counted ten times or more. The gene calls are TRBV12-3 or TRBV12-4 and TRBJ1-5, with unresolved D. Between the trimmed V and J ends, which lost 4 bases and 3 bases, there was a span of 7 bases. The CDR3 spans 13 residues. CDR3: CASSSEDNQPQHF. The CDR3 nucleotides are TGTGCCAGCAGTTCAGAGGACAATCAGCCCCAGCATTTT.

The chain combines TRBV2 with TRBJ2-5; tentatively, D is TRBD1 (6 bases). Germline CDR1 reads SNHLY; CDR2 reads FYNNEI. Trimming stripped 0 bases from V and 5 bases from J, with 10 bases between. The CDR3 length is 14 residues. CDR3 loop: CASSEAGAPETQYF. The CDR3 region has the DNA TGTGCCAGCAGTGAAGCGGGGGCCCCCGAGACCCAGTACTTC.